Below, 29 T cell receptor beta chains from the same sample are listed, as sequenced in a study of T cell responses to AZD1222 COVID-19 vaccine. Generated by immunoSEQ multiplex PCR, the TCRdb table keeps only in-frame clones and is missing some. There are approximately 270,000 clones in the sample; approximately 94% occur only once, and 0.55% lies in the top ten. The sample here was peripheral blood, taken 28 days after the second AZD1222 dose. These receptors came from an adult who received the AZD1222 COVID-19 vaccine.

The chain recombines TRBV29-1 with TRBJ1-1; TRBD1 agrees at 7 bases. The junction had 6 bases not matched to a gene; V was cut back by 4 bases and J by 4 bases. CDR1 is SQVTM, CDR2 ANQGSEA, per germline. CDR3 length: 13 residues. CDR3 sequence (DNA): TGCAGCGTTGGGGAATGGGACAGCACTGAAGCTTTCTTT. It encodes CSVGEWDSTEAFF.

The V and J genes are TRBV15 and TRBJ1-2, with D uncertain. Per the germline V gene, CDR1 is LNHNV and CDR2 is YYDKDF (reference sequence). With 0 bases removed from V and 2 bases from J, the gap between germline ends came to 10 bases. This CDR3 is 15 amino acids long. Written as DNA, the CDR3 is TGTGCCACCAGCAGAGATAACGTGCCCAACTATGGCTACACCTTC. Its translation is CATSRDNVPNYGYTF.

The J gene is TRBJ2-7, the V gene TRBV5-1; 7 positions agree with TRBD2. Germline loops: CDR1 SGHRS, CDR2 YFSETQ. V lost 1 base and J lost 9; bases outside the gene matches: 13. This CDR3 has 15 amino acids. CDR3 nucleotides: TGCGCCAGCAGCTTGTCGCCGGGAGGCCTAGGTGGGCAGTACTTC. Encoded protein: CASSLSPGGLGGQYF.

This sequence joins TRBV24-1 and TRBJ2-2, with D perhaps TRBD1 or TRBD2 (5 bases each). This CDR3 contains 16 residues. The germline V gene encodes CDR1 KGHDR and CDR2 SFDVKD. Deletions cut 5 bases from V and 0 bases from J, with 12 bases between. DNA of the CDR3: TGTGCCACCAGTGGAGGGGCTTTTTCGAACACCGGGGAGCTGTTTTTT. Translating it yields CATSGGAFSNTGELFF.

The CDR3 loop is CASSFGTNTGELFF. The CDR3 DNA sequence: TGTGCCAGCAGCTTCGGCACGAACACCGGGGAGCTGTTTTTT. The genes are TRBV9 and TRBJ2-2; D is unresolved. CDR1 and CDR2 (germline): SGDLS, YYNGEE. V was pared by 4 bases and J by 0 bases, with 7 bases between. The CDR3 is 14 amino acids.

The chain couples TRBV30 to TRBJ1-3, with D unresolved. Trimming pared 7 bases from V and 4 bases from J, leaving 14 bases between. This CDR3 has 13 residues. Germline CDR1 and CDR2: GTSNPN and SVGIG (reference sequence). CDR3 in amino acids: CASQRELGNTIYF. The CDR3, as DNA: TGTGCCTCCCAGCGGGAGCTCGGAAACACCATATATTTT. The full variable domain, with the rest looked up from reference TRBV30 and TRBJ1-3, is SQTIHQWPATLVQPVGSPLSLECTVEGTSNPNLYWYRQAAGRGLQLLFYSVGIGQISSEVPQNLSASRPQDRQFILSSKKLLLSDSGFYLCASQRELGNTIYFGEGSWLTVV.

This sequence joins TRBV7-3 and TRBJ2-7; unclear D gene. Looked up from germline, CDR1 is SGHTA and CDR2 is FQGTGA. CDR3 size: 12 residues. With 3 bases removed from V and 2 bases from J, the gap between germline ends came to 5 bases. The CDR3 reads CASSFRTYEQYF. CDR3 in DNA: TGTGCCAGCAGCTTCCGGACCTACGAGCAGTACTTC.

The chain links TRBV27 to TRBJ1-5; 7 bases are shared with TRBD1. Germline assignment: CDR1 MNHEY and CDR2 SMNVEV (reference sequence). Trimming took 3 bases from V and 5 from J; bases not matched to a gene: 7. This CDR3 is built from 15 residues. The CDR3 nucleotides read TGTGCCAGCAGTTTGGGTCAGGGGGAAGATCAGCCCCAGCATTTT. It codes for CASSLGQGEDQPQHF.

The chain links TRBV28 to TRBJ1-2, with 8 nucleotides matching TRBD1. J was trimmed by 3 bases and V by 4 bases; bases with no gene match: 7. This CDR3 has 15 residues. Germline CDR1 is MDHEN and CDR2 is SYDVKM. The CDR3 nucleotides are TGTGCCAGCAGTTCCTCAGGGGGCATCGACTATGGCTACACCTTC. Protein product: CASSSSGGIDYGYTF.

This sequence joins TRBV10-3 and TRBJ2-6; D may be TRBD1 or TRBD2 (6 bases each). V lost 0 bases and J 2 bases, leaving 8 bases between the germline ends. Looked up from germline, CDR1 is ENHRY and CDR2 is SYGVKD. The length of the CDR3 is 16 residues. The CDR3 spells CAISESGGPGANVLTF. CDR3 sequence (DNA): TGTGCCATCAGTGAGTCTGGGGGGCCTGGGGCCAACGTCCTGACTTTC.

V usage is TRBV10-1 and J usage is TRBJ2-2; either TRBD1 or TRBD2 may supply D (6 bases each). There are 15 residues in the CDR3. Germline V gives CDR1 WNHNN, CDR2 SYGVQD (reference sequence). With 3 bases removed from V and 4 bases from J, the gap between germline ends came to 12 bases. DNA of the CDR3: TGCGCCAGCAGTGACCCGGGGGCGACCACCGGGGAGCTGTTTTTT. Its protein is CASSDPGATTGELFF.

The rearrangement joins TRBV20-1 to TRBJ2-7; D is ambiguous. CDR3 length equals 15 residues. The germline gives CDR1 DFQATT, CDR2 SNEGSKA (reference sequence). Deletions cut 3 bases from V and 0 bases from J, with 15 bases between. The CDR3 reads CSASQANRISYEQYF. The CDR3 nucleotides are TGCAGTGCTAGTCAGGCTAACCGGATCTCCTACGAGCAGTACTTC.

The genes are TRBV24-1 and TRBJ2-3; D is undetermined. V was cut by 2 bases and J by 0 bases, with 8 bases left in between. There are 15 residues in the CDR3. Germline lookup yields CDR1 KGHDR and CDR2 SFDVKD. CDR3 DNA sequence: TGTGCCACCAGTGATTCGGGCCCTAGCACAGATACGCAGTATTTT. Its translation: CATSDSGPSTDTQYF.

V usage is TRBV18 and J usage is TRBJ2-1, with 12 bases identical to TRBD2. V gave up 6 bases and J gave up 7 bases; unmatched junction bases: 7. Germline V CDR1 and CDR2: KGHSH, LQKENI. The length of the CDR3 is 15 residues. CDR3 loop: CASSPRTSGINEQFF. The CDR3 nucleotides are TGTGCCAGCTCGCCAAGGACTAGCGGGATAAATGAGCAGTTCTTC.

This chain connects TRBV12-3 or TRBV12-4 to TRBJ1-4; D uncertain. The CDR3 contains 13 residues. Trimming took 3 bases from V and 8 from J, leaving 10 bases between them. This chain's CDR3 is CASSLADGEKLFF. The CDR3 nucleotides are TGTGCCAGCAGTTTGGCGGATGGGGAAAAACTGTTTTTT.

This chain uses TRBV4-2 with TRBJ1-5, with D maybe TRBD1 (6 bases). V was pared by 4 bases and J by 0 bases, with 19 bases between. CDR1 LGHNA and CDR2 YNFKEQ come from the germline V gene. The CDR3 has 18 residues. The CDR3, as DNA: TGTGCCAGCAGCCCCCGGGCTACGGACAGACATAGCAATCAGCCCCAGCATTTT. Amino acid sequence: CASSPRATDRHSNQPQHF.

This sequence joins TRBV4-3 and TRBJ1-2, with 11 positions matching TRBD1. This CDR3 is 14 amino acids long. Looked up from germline, CDR1 is LGHNA and CDR2 is YSLEER. V dropped 4 bases and J dropped 7; count of bases not matched to a gene: 5. CDR3 loop: CASSPGQGATGYTF. DNA for the CDR3: TGCGCCAGCAGCCCCGGACAGGGGGCAACTGGCTACACCTTC.

This chain joins TRBV5-4 and TRBJ1-2; D might be TRBD1 (6 bases). The CDR3 consists of 17 residues. Trimming took off 4 bases at V and 2 bases at J, with 21 bases between the two ends. Germline V CDR1 and CDR2: SGHNT, YYREEE (reference sequence). Written as DNA, the CDR3 is TGTGCCAGCAGCCCGACCCCGACAGGCGCAGCCAACTATGGCTACACCTTC. This encodes CASSPTPTGAANYGYTF.

The V and J genes are TRBV27 and TRBJ1-2; 8 bases align to TRBD1. The germline gives CDR1 MNHEY, CDR2 SMNVEV (reference sequence). The CDR3 is 13 amino acids. V gave up 6 bases and J gave up 4 bases; unmatched junction bases: 4. CDR3: CASSRDRSYGYTF. CDR3 sequence (DNA): TGTGCCAGCAGCCGGGACAGGAGCTATGGCTACACCTTC.

This clone was found many times. The chain employs TRBV30 and TRBJ1-6, with no clear D. The CDR3 loop spans 12 amino acids. Per germline, CDR1 GTSNPN and CDR2 SVGIG (reference sequence). V dropped 1 base and J dropped 11 bases, with 9 bases sitting between them. This CDR3 is CAWSAIKAPLHF. CDR3 bases: TGTGCCTGGAGTGCGATAAAGGCACCCCTCCACTTT.

Only one count was recorded for this clone. The chain has TRBV3-1 (or the pseudogene TRBV3-2) and TRBJ2-7, with no clear D. Trimming pared 2 bases from V and 3 bases from J, leaving 2 bases between. From germline, CDR1 is LGHDT and CDR2 YNNKEL (reference sequence). The CDR3 loop spans 11 amino acids. CDR3 bases: TGTGCCAGCAGCCAAATCTACGAGCAGTACTTC. As protein: CASSQIYEQYF.

This chain links TRBV10-3 with TRBJ2-7, with a weak D call TRBD2 (6 bases). The germline CDR1 and CDR2 sequences are ENHRY and SYGVKD. Deletions cut 4 bases from V and 0 bases from J, with 13 bases between. The CDR3 totals 15 residues. This chain's CDR3 is CAISVGSSSSYEQYF. The CDR3 DNA follows: TGTGCCATCAGTGTCGGGAGTAGCAGCTCCTACGAGCAGTACTTC.

The chain links TRBV27 to TRBJ2-7, with 8 nucleotides matching TRBD2. From germline, CDR1 is MNHEY and CDR2 SMNVEV (reference sequence). The CDR3 spans 14 residues. The trim removed 6 bases at V and 0 bases at J, leaving 4 bases unmatched. CDR3: CASSSGGSSYEQYF. As DNA, the CDR3 is TGTGCCAGCAGCTCGGGGGGGAGCTCCTACGAGCAGTACTTC.

This clone was found once. This chain connects TRBV6-5 to TRBJ1-6; 8 bases fit TRBD1. Germline V gene lookup returns CDR1 MNHEY and CDR2 SVGAGI. The CDR3 covers 15 residues. The ends lost 6 bases at V and 5 bases at J; junction bases unmatched: 6. In nucleotides, the CDR3 is TGTGCCAGCAGGTACCAGGGGGCCGATAATTCACCCCTCCACTTT. Translating gives CASRYQGADNSPLHF.

The chain links TRBV5-1 to TRBJ1-3; perhaps TRBD1 as D (6 bases). This CDR3 has 16 residues. The V end lost 4 bases, the J end lost 0 bases, and 14 bases lay between the germline ends. The germline V gene encodes CDR1 SGHRS and CDR2 YFSETQ. Written as DNA, the CDR3 is TGCGCCAGCAGCACCGGAGGGACAAGCTCTGGAAACACCATATATTTT. This sequence encodes CASSTGGTSSGNTIYF.

This chain uses TRBV6-5 with TRBJ1-2, with 7 bases lining up with TRBD1. Germline V gene sequence: CDR1 MNHEY, CDR2 SVGAGI. There are 11 residues in the CDR3. V shed 8 bases and J 9 bases; nucleotides not matched to a gene: 6. CDR3 coding DNA: TGTGCCAGCGGGACAGTTAGGAGCTACACCTTC. It specifies CASGTVRSYTF.

As DNA, the CDR3 is TGTGCCAGCAGCACGGACATTGGAAACACCATATATTTT. It codes for CASSTDIGNTIYF. The chain couples TRBV3-1 (or the pseudogene TRBV3-2) to TRBJ1-3, with D perhaps TRBD1 (5 bases). Germline loops: CDR1 LGHDT, CDR2 YNNKEL (reference sequence). The CDR3 has 13 residues. Trimming took 5 bases from V and 3 from J, leaving 8 bases between them.

The CDR3 region has the DNA TGTGCCGGTACATTACTAGCCGGGACAGGGACCGAAAAACTGTTTTTT. Translation: CAGTLLAGTGTEKLFF. The chain combines TRBV2 with TRBJ1-4; 9 nucleotides agree with TRBD1. CDR3 length: 16 residues. J was trimmed by 8 bases and V by 11 bases; bases with no gene match: 18. Germline V lookup: CDR1 SNHLY, CDR2 FYNNEI.

The V and J genes are TRBV27 and TRBJ2-4; D tentatively reads TRBD1 or TRBD2 (5 bases each). The V and J ends lost 7 bases and 5 bases respectively, with 12 bases between them. The CDR3 loop spans 13 amino acids. Per the germline V gene, CDR1 is MNHEY and CDR2 is SMNVEV (reference sequence). This CDR3 reads CASKTRGENIQYF. CDR3 sequence (DNA): TGTGCCAGCAAGACCCGAGGGGAAAACATTCAGTACTTC.